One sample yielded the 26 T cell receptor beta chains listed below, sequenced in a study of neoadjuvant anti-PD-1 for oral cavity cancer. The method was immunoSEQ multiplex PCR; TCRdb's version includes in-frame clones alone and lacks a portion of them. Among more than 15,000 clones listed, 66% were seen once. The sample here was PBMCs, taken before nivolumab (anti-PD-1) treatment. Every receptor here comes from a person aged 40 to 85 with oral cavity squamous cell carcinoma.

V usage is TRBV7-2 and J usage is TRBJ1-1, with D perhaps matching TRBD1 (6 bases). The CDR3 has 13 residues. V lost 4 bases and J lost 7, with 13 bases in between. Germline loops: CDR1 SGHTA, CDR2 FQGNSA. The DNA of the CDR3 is TGTGCCAGCAGCTCTTTCAGGGGCTATGAAGCTTTCTTT. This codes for CASSSFRGYEAFF.

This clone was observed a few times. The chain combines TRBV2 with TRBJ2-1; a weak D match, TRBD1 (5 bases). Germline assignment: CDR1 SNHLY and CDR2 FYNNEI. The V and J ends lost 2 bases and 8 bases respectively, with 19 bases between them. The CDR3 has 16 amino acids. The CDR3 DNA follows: TGTGCCAGCAGTGAAACTCAGGGATTGGGATCGGATGAGCAGTTCTTC. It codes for CASSETQGLGSDEQFF.

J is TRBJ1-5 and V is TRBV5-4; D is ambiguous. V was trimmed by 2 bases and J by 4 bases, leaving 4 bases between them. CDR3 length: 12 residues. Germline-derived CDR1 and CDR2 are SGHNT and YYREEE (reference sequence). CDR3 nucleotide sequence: TGTGCCAGCAGCTTAGGGAATCAGCCCCAGCATTTT. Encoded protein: CASSLGNQPQHF.

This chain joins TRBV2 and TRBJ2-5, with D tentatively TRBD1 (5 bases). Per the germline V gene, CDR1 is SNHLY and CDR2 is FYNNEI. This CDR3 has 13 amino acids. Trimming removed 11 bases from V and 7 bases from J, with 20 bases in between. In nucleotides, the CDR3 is TGTGCCGAAGGGGATGACCTTACTCCGACCCAGTACTTC. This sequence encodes CAEGDDLTPTQYF.

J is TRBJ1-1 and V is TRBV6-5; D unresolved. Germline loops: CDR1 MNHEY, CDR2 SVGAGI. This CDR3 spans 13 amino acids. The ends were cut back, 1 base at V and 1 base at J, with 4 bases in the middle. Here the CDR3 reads CASSYFGNTEAFF. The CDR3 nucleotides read TGTGCCAGCAGTTACTTTGGGAACACTGAAGCTTTCTTT.

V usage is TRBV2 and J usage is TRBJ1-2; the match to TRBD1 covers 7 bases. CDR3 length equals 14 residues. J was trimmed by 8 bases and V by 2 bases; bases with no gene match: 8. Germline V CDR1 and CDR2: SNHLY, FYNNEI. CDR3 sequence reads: CASSETRGPDGYTF. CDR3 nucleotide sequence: TGTGCCAGCAGTGAAACGAGGGGGCCCGACGGCTACACCTTC.

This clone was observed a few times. The CDR3: CASSAGGISYEQYF. In DNA, the CDR3 is TGTGCCAGCAGTGCGGGGGGCATTTCCTACGAGCAGTACTTC. The rearrangement uses TRBV2 and TRBJ2-7; perhaps TRBD2 as D (7 bases). Germline V gene data show CDR1 as SNHLY and CDR2 as FYNNEI. The CDR3 is made up of 14 amino acids. V lost 4 bases and J 1 base, leaving 11 bases between the germline ends.

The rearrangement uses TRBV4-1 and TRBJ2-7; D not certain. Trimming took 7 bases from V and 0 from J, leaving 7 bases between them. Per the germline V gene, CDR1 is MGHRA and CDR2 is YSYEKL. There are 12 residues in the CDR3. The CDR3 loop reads CASTLGSYEQYF. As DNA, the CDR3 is TGCGCCAGCACGCTGGGCTCCTACGAGCAGTACTTC.

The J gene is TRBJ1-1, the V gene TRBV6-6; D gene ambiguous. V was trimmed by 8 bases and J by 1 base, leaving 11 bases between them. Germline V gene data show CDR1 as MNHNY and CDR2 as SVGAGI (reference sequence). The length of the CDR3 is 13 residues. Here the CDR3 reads CASVGLGNTEAFF. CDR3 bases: TGTGCCAGCGTAGGTTTAGGGAACACTGAAGCTTTCTTT.

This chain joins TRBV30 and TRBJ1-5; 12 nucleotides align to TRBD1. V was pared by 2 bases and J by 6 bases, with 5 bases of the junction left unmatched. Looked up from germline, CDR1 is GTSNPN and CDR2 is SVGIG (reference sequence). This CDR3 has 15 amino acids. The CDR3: CAWSQGQGAGQPQHF. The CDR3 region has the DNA TGTGCCTGGAGTCAGGGACAGGGGGCGGGTCAGCCCCAGCATTTT.

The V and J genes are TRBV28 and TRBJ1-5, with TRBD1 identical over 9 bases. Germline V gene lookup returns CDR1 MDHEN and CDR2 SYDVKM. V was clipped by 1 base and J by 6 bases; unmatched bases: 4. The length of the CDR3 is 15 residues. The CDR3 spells CASSLLQGASQPQHF. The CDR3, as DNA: TGTGCCAGCAGTTTATTACAGGGGGCCTCTCAGCCCCAGCATTTT. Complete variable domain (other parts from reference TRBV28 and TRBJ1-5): DVKVTQSSRYLVKRTGEKVFLECVQDMDHENMFWYRQDPGLGLRLIYFSYDVKMKEKGDIPEGYSVSREKKERFSLILESASTNQTSMYLCASSLLQGASQPQHFGDGTRLSIL.

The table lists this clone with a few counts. In DNA, the CDR3 is TGTGCCAGCAGCTTCGACTGGTCCGGCACTGAAGCTTTCTTT. Protein: CASSFDWSGTEAFF. The chain carries TRBV11-2 and TRBJ1-1; D not certain. The CDR3 spans 14 residues. Trimming removed 3 bases at V and 4 bases at J, with 12 bases between. CDR1 and CDR2 (germline): SGHAT, FQNNGV.

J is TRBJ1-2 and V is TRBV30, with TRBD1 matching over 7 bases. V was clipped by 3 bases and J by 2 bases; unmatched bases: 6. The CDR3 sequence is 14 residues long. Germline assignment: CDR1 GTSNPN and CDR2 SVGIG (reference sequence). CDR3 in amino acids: CAWSTKQGNYGYTF. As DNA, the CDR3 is TGTGCCTGGAGCACCAAACAGGGGAACTATGGCTACACCTTC.

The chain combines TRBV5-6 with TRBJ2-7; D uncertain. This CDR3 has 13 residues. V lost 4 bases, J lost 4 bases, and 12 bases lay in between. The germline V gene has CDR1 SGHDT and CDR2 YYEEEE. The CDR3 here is CASSLVGLYEQYF. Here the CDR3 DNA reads TGTGCCAGCAGCCTGGTAGGGCTATACGAGCAGTACTTC. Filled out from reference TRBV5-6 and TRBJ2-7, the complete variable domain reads DAGVTQSPTHLIKTRGQQVTLRCSPKSGHDTVSWYQQALGQGPQFIFQYYEEEERQRGNFPDRFSGHQFPNYSSELNVNALLLGDSALYLCASSLVGLYEQYFGPGTRLTVT.

The CDR3, as DNA: TGTGCCAGTACTACGGGACTGATAAACACCGGGGAGCTGTTTTTT. Its translation is CASTTGLINTGELFF. This rearrangement joins TRBV19 to TRBJ2-2; TRBD2 might be the D (6 bases). Germline CDR1 reads LNHDA; CDR2 reads SQIVND (reference sequence). Between the trimmed V and J ends, which lost 7 bases and 2 bases, there was a span of 14 bases. The CDR3 contains 15 residues. Drawing the rest from reference TRBV19 and TRBJ2-2, the complete variable domain is DGGITQSPKYLFRKEGQNVTLSCEQNLNHDAMYWYRQDPGQGLRLIYYSQIVNDFQKGDIAEGYSVSREKKESFPLTVTSAQKNPTAFYLCASTTGLINTGELFFGEGSRLTVL.

CDR3: CASIRGGMGSYEQYF. In DNA form, the CDR3 reads TGTGCCAGCATTCGGGGCGGGATGGGCTCCTACGAGCAGTACTTC. The V gene is TRBV6-1, the J gene TRBJ2-7, with D perhaps TRBD2 (6 bases). This CDR3 region has 15 residues. Germline CDR1 and CDR2: MNHNS and SASEGT. Trimming pared 7 bases from V and 0 bases from J, leaving 16 bases between.

The CDR3 sequence: CASRALANGAKNIQYF. The DNA for the CDR3 is TGTGCCAGCAGGGCACTAGCGAACGGGGCCAAAAACATTCAGTACTTC. The chain recombines TRBV2 with TRBJ2-4; 7 bases fit TRBD2. The CDR3 runs 16 residues. CDR1 and CDR2 (germline): SNHLY, FYNNEI. The trim removed 6 bases at V and 1 base at J, leaving 9 bases unmatched.

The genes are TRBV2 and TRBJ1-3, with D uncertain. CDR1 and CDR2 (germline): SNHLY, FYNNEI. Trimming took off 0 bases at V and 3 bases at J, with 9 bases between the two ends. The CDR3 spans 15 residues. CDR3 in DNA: TGTGCCAGCAGTGAAGCAGGAGGTCGTGGAAACACCATATATTTT. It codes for CASSEAGGRGNTIYF.

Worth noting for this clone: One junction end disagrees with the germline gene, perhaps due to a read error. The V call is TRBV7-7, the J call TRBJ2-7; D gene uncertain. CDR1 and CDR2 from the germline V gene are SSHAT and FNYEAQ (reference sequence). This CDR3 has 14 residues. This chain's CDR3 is CASSRVKVPYEQYF. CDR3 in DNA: TGTGCTAGCAGCCGTGTTAAGGTGCCCTACGAGCAGTACTTC.

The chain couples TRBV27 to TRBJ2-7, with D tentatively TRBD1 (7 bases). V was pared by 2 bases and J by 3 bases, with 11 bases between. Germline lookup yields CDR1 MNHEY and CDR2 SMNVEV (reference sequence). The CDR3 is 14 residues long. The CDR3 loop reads CASSLGQGGYEQYF. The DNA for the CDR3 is TGTGCCAGCAGTTTAGGGCAGGGGGGCTACGAGCAGTACTTC.

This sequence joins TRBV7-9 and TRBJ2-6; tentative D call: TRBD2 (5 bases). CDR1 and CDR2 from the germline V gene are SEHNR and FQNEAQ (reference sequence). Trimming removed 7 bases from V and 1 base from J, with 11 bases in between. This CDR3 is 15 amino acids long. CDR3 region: CASTIGVSGANVLTF. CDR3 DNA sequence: TGTGCCAGCACCATCGGGGTATCTGGGGCCAACGTCCTGACTTTC.

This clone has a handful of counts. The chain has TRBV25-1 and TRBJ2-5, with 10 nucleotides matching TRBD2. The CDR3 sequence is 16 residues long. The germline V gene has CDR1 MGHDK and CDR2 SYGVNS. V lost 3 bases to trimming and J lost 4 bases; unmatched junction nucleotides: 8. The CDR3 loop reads CASSDREREGGETQYF. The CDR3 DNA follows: TGTGCCAGCAGTGACCGAGAGCGGGAGGGTGGAGAGACCCAGTACTTC.

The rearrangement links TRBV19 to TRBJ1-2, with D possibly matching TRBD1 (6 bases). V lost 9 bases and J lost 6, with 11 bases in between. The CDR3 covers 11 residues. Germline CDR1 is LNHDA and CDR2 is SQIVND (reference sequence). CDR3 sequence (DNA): TGTGCCAGCATGGGGGCTGATGGCTACACCTTC. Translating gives CASMGADGYTF. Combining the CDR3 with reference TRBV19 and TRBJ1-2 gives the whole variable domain DGGITQSPKYLFRKEGQNVTLSCEQNLNHDAMYWYRQDPGQGLRLIYYSQIVNDFQKGDIAEGYSVSREKKESFPLTVTSAQKNPTAFYLCASMGADGYTFGSGTRLTVV.

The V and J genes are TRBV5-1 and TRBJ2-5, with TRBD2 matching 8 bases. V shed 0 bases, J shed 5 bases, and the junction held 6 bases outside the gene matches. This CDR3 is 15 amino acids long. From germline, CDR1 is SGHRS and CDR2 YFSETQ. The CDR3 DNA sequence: TGCGCCAGCAGCTTGGCGGGAGGGCCTTTTGAGACCCAGTACTTC. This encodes CASSLAGGPFETQYF.

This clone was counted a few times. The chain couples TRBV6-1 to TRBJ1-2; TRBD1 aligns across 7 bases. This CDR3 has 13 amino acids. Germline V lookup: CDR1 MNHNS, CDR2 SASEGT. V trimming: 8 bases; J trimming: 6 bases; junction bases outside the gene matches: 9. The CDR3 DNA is TGTGCCAGCGAAGTCGACAGGGCGGATGGCTACACCTTC. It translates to CASEVDRADGYTF.

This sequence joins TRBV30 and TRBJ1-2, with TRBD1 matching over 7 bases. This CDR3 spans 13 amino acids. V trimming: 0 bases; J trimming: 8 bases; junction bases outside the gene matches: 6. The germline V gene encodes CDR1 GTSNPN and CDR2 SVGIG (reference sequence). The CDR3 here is CAWSVQTGNGYTF. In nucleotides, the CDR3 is TGTGCCTGGAGTGTACAGACAGGGAACGGCTACACCTTC.